The 6 T cell receptor beta chains below were found in one sample sequenced in a study of a mutant IDH1 vaccine in newly diagnosed glioma. Time point indicated: baseline, week 1 (first vaccination visit). Treatment denoted: pre-vaccination baseline after standard-of-care therapy. Clones were sequenced by immunoSEQ multiplex PCR, and TCRdb holds only the in-frame ones, with some missing. This table holds 70,000 or so clones, around four fifths found once. The starting material was peripheral blood mononuclear cells (PBMCs), obtained from a glioma patient treated with radiotherapy, temozolomide or both. Source of these receptors: a woman between 18 and 29 years old with glioma. Some clones in this sample may be carry-over from other donors' samples.

In its sample, this clone is medium-sized. The chain is built from TRBV11-2 and TRBJ2-7, with 10 bases identical to TRBD2. The CDR3 is 15 residues long. In germline, CDR1 is SGHAT, CDR2 FQNNGV. V lost 5 bases to trimming and J lost 4 bases; unmatched junction nucleotides: 8. The CDR3 sequence is CASSLLAGDIYEQYF. CDR3 DNA: TGTGCCAGCAGCCTTCTAGCGGGGGATATTTACGAGCAGTACTTC.

CDR3 DNA: TGTGCCAGCAGCATAGTCGGGGGGCCGACGGACACTGAAGCTTTCTTT. Amino acids: CASSIVGGPTDTEAFF. This chain uses TRBV7-2 with TRBJ1-1; D perhaps matches TRBD1 (6 bases). The germline V gene has CDR1 SGHTA and CDR2 FQGNSA. This CDR3 has 16 amino acids. Trimming removed 5 bases at V and 3 bases at J, with 19 bases between.

The V call is TRBV12-5, the J call TRBJ2-5, with D possibly being TRBD2 (6 bases). The ends were cut back, 3 bases at V and 5 bases at J, with 13 bases in the middle. Per germline, CDR1 LGHNT and CDR2 FRNRAP. This CDR3 spans 14 amino acids. CDR3 DNA: TGTGCTAGTGGTTTCCCCCCGGAGGGGGAGACCCAGTACTTC. This sequence encodes CASGFPPEGETQYF.

The DNA for the CDR3 is TGTGCCAGCAGCGTAGGGCAGGGTCGTGAAAAACTGTTTTTT. Translating it yields CASSVGQGREKLFF. The chain is built from TRBV9 and TRBJ1-4, with D possibly matching TRBD1 (5 bases). The CDR3 length is 14 residues. CDR1 and CDR2 from the germline V gene are SGDLS and YYNGEE. V lost 0 bases and J 7 bases, leaving 10 bases between the germline ends. The whole variable domain, filled in from reference TRBV9 and TRBJ1-4, reads DSGVTQTPKHLITATGQRVTLRCSPRSGDLSVYWYQQSLDQGLQFLIQYYNGEERAKGNILERFSAQQFPDLHSELNLSSLELGDSALYFCASSVGQGREKLFFGSGTQLSVL.

J is TRBJ2-7 and V is TRBV6-1; D may be TRBD2 (6 bases). Between the trimmed V and J ends, which lost 6 bases and 2 bases, there was a span of 11 bases. Germline CDR1 MNHNS, CDR2 SASEGT. This CDR3 is built from 13 residues. The CDR3 DNA follows: TGTGCCAGCAGACCCACGGGGGCCTACGAGCAGTACTTC. It specifies CASRPTGAYEQYF.

This sequence joins TRBV19 and TRBJ1-1; 9 nucleotides agree with TRBD1. The trim removed 7 bases at V and 5 bases at J, leaving 5 bases unmatched. The CDR3 spans 13 residues. Germline values: CDR1 LNHDA, CDR2 SQIVND (reference sequence). Here the CDR3 DNA reads TGTGCCAGTAAAACAGGGGGCCAGACTGAAGCTTTCTTT. Translation gives CASKTGGQTEAFF.